The 26 T cell receptor beta chains listed next were all sequenced from one sample in a study of T-cell memory formation after mild COVID-19. TCRdb recomputed calls from the 5' RACE reads with MiXCR, one row per CDR3 protein. The sample includes about 50,000 distinct CDR3 sequences, 9.3% of them seen just once. The sample consisted of PBMCs or a T cell subset sorted from them (not recorded which). These receptors all stem from an adult woman who had mild COVID-19 (a few samples of this study predate the infection). Cell type and time point are not known.

This clonotype was counted at least ten times. V gene TRBV9 combines with J gene TRBJ2-1; TRBD1 is a possible D gene (5 bases). The V gene lost 0 bases and the J gene lost 2 bases, with 9 bases spanning the gap. CDR3 size: 15 residues. CDR1 is SGDLS, CDR2 YYNGEE, per germline. CDR3 sequence: CASSVAPGTYNEQFF. The CDR3, as DNA: TGTGCCAGCAGCGTAGCCCCAGGGACCTACAATGAGCAGTTCTTC.

This chain uses TRBV12-3 or TRBV12-4 with TRBJ1-6; D unresolved. Trimming pared 6 bases from V and 4 bases from J, leaving 19 bases between. The CDR3 runs to 17 residues. The CDR3 coding sequence is TGTGCCAGCAGCCCGGCCGGCACGGGGATTTATAATTCACCCCTCCACTTT. Translating it yields CASSPAGTGIYNSPLHF.

In its sample, this clonotype is medium-sized. This chain joins TRBV29-1 and TRBJ2-1, with TRBD1 matching 8 bases. This CDR3 comprises 14 residues. Germline V gene data show CDR1 as SQVTM and CDR2 as ANQGSEA. The CDR3 region has the DNA TGCAGTTTTAACCCGGGACAGGTCTACAATGAGCAGTTCTTC. Translation: CSFNPGQVYNEQFF.

This clonotype has ten or more counts. This rearrangement joins TRBV20-1 to TRBJ2-2; D is possibly TRBD1 or TRBD2 (6 bases each). V shed 3 bases and J shed 4 bases, with 9 bases lying between them. Germline CDR1 reads DFQATT; CDR2 reads SNEGSKA (reference sequence). The CDR3 has 13 amino acids. CDR3 sequence reads: CSASGGPTGELFF. In DNA form, the CDR3 reads TGCAGTGCTAGCGGGGGCCCCACCGGGGAGCTGTTTTTT.

This chain joins TRBV7-3 and TRBJ2-3; D unclear. Germline CDR1 reads SGHTA; CDR2 reads FQGTGA. The CDR3 has 14 residues. The V end lost 5 bases, the J end lost 1 base, and 10 bases lay between the germline ends. The CDR3 loop reads CASSRRAGTDTQYF. The DNA for the CDR3 is TGTGCCAGCAGCCGTAGGGCCGGCACAGATACGCAGTATTTT.

This clonotype came up a few times. The rearrangement joins TRBV6-5 to TRBJ2-3, with D perhaps TRBD2 (5 bases). The V end was cut by 4 bases, the J end by 3 bases, with 17 bases between. The CDR3 spans 16 residues. The germline CDR1 and CDR2 sequences are MNHEY and SVGAGI. The DNA of the CDR3 is TGTGCCAGCAGTTTACGGGGTTATCTGGGGACAGATACGCAGTATTTT. Translated: CASSLRGYLGTDTQYF.

The chain links TRBV19 to TRBJ2-7; 7 bases fit TRBD2. V lost 3 bases, J lost 0 bases, and 2 bases stayed unmatched. Germline lookup yields CDR1 LNHDA and CDR2 SQIVND (reference sequence). This CDR3 has 14 residues. Here the CDR3 reads CASSMGGSSYEQYF. The DNA of the CDR3 is TGTGCCAGTAGTATGGGGGGGAGCTCCTACGAGCAGTACTTC.

This clonotype was found many times. The chain joins TRBV6-6 to TRBJ2-7; 11 nucleotides agree with TRBD2. In germline, CDR1 is MNHNY, CDR2 SVGAGI (reference sequence). V was pared by 4 bases and J by 4 bases, with 3 bases of the junction left unmatched. This CDR3 has 14 amino acids. DNA for the CDR3: TGTGCCAGCAGTTCCACTAGCGGGAGTTACGAGCAGTACTTC. As protein: CASSSTSGSYEQYF.

This clonotype showed up many times. The J gene is TRBJ2-1, the V gene TRBV10-3; TRBD2 aligns across 13 bases. Germline loops: CDR1 ENHRY, CDR2 SYGVKD. The trim removed 8 bases at V and 6 bases at J, leaving 1 base unmatched. The CDR3 is made up of 13 amino acids. CDR3 DNA: TGTGCCATCGGACTAGCGGGAGCCAATGAGCAGTTCTTC. It codes for CAIGLAGANEQFF.

The table lists this clonotype with a few counts. This rearrangement joins TRBV2 to TRBJ1-2; D not certain. Trimming pared 8 bases from V and 4 bases from J, leaving 11 bases between. Germline V gene lookup returns CDR1 SNHLY and CDR2 FYNNEI. The CDR3 totals 12 residues. The CDR3 DNA sequence: TGTGCCAGCGTCTCGGGGATCTATGGCTACACCTTC. Amino acids: CASVSGIYGYTF.

This clonotype appeared many times. This chain joins TRBV4-1 and TRBJ2-1, with 7 bases aligning to TRBD1. V lost 2 bases to trimming and J lost 5 bases; unmatched junction nucleotides: 9. CDR1 and CDR2 (germline): MGHRA, YSYEKL. There are 16 residues in the CDR3. The CDR3 protein is CASSQQQGKGHNEQFF. The CDR3 nucleotides read TGCGCCAGCAGCCAACAACAGGGGAAGGGTCACAATGAGCAGTTCTTC.

In its sample, this clonotype was seen a few times. This rearrangement joins TRBV21-1 to TRBJ2-1; the table's TRBD1 call for D was not verified on the DNA. TRBV21-1 is a listed pseudogene. CDR3 length: 15 residues. The DNA of the CDR3 is TGTGCCAGCAGCAAAGTCGGGACAGGGAGAAATGAGCAGTTCTTC. Its protein is CASSKVGTGRNEQFF.

The sample holds many counts of this clonotype. In DNA form, the CDR3 reads TGTGCCAGCAGTGCTGACGGATTACAAGCTTTCTTT. Amino acids: CASSADGLQAFF. V and J are TRBV6-5 and TRBJ1-1; D call uncertain. V lost 5 bases to trimming and J lost 9 bases, with 13 bases between them. The CDR3 spans 12 residues. The germline CDR1 and CDR2 sequences are MNHEY and SVGAGI.

This clonotype has at least ten counts. The chain links TRBV24-1 to TRBJ2-5, with 9 bases identical to TRBD1. From germline, CDR1 is KGHDR and CDR2 SFDVKD. Trimming took 4 bases from V and 2 from J; bases not matched to a gene: 4. CDR3 length equals 15 residues. The DNA of the CDR3 is TGTGCCACCAGTGAGGGTGGGACAGGGCAAGAGACCCAGTACTTC. Amino acids: CATSEGGTGQETQYF.

The rearrangement uses TRBV6-2 or TRBV6-3 and TRBJ2-3; 9 bases align to TRBD2. Trimming took 5 bases from V and 4 from J; bases not matched to a gene: 10. This CDR3 region has 16 residues. CDR1 is MNHEY, CDR2 SVGEGT, per germline. The chain's CDR3 is CASSRPPGGGADTQYF. The DNA for the CDR3 is TGTGCCAGCAGTCGACCCCCGGGCGGGGGGGCAGATACGCAGTATTTT.

Remarks on this clonotype: A much larger clonotype is one base distant, so this may be a read error. The genes are TRBV27 and TRBJ2-7; 8 nucleotides align to TRBD2. CDR3 length: 14 amino acids. Germline assignment: CDR1 MNHEY and CDR2 SMNVEV (reference sequence). Here the CDR3 reads CDSSSVAGTYEQYF. The CDR3 DNA reads as TGTGACAGCAGTTCTGTAGCGGGGACCTACGAGCAGTACTTC.

A remark on this clonotype: A much bigger clone sits one base away, suggesting this may be a read error. The gene calls are TRBV20-1 and TRBJ2-2, with a possible D match to TRBD2 (5 bases). V was trimmed by 0 bases and J by 2 bases, leaving 10 bases between them. This CDR3 contains 15 residues. The germline V gene encodes CDR1 DFQATT and CDR2 SNEGSKA (reference sequence). In nucleotides, the CDR3 is TGCAGTGCTAGAGATCTCGGACTCAACACCGGGGAGCTGTTTTTT. Its protein product is CSARDLGLNTGELFF.

In its sample, this clonotype was seen many times. V is TRBV20-1 and J is TRBJ2-3; D ambiguous. Trimming removed 4 bases at V and 0 bases at J, with 8 bases between. The CDR3 has 13 amino acids. The germline gives CDR1 DFQATT, CDR2 SNEGSKA (reference sequence). The CDR3 DNA is TGCAGTGCTACGATACTGAGCACAGATACGCAGTATTTT. Its protein product is CSATILSTDTQYF.

V and J are TRBV4-1 and TRBJ2-1; D is possibly TRBD1 (6 bases). Germline V gene sequence: CDR1 MGHRA, CDR2 YSYEKL. The CDR3 runs 15 residues. Trimming took off 2 bases at V and 8 bases at J, with 16 bases between the two ends. DNA for the CDR3: TGCGCCAGCAGCCAACCGAAGGGGGTTCACGATGAGCAGTTCTTC. Encoded protein: CASSQPKGVHDEQFF.

The V gene is TRBV28, the J gene TRBJ1-4; D is undetermined. The length of the CDR3 is 13 residues. Germline V gene sequence: CDR1 MDHEN, CDR2 SYDVKM. The ends were cut back, 6 bases at V and 8 bases at J, with 13 bases in the middle. The CDR3 region is CASSPGVGEKLFF. Here the CDR3 DNA reads TGTGCCAGCAGCCCTGGAGTAGGCGAAAAACTGTTTTTT. Variable domain in full (rest from reference TRBV28 and TRBJ1-4): DVKVTQSSRYLVKRTGEKVFLECVQDMDHENMFWYRQDPGLGLRLIYFSYDVKMKEKGDIPEGYSVSREKKERFSLILESASTNQTSMYLCASSPGVGEKLFFGSGTQLSVL.

This clonotype showed up just a few times. This chain joins TRBV7-9 and TRBJ2-7; D perhaps matches TRBD2 (6 bases). CDR1 and CDR2 from the germline V gene are SEHNR and FQNEAQ (reference sequence). V lost 3 bases to trimming and J lost 2 bases, with 17 bases between them. The CDR3 consists of 16 residues. CDR3 bases: TGTGCCAGCAGCTTCTCGGGACTCGAACTAACCTACGAGCAGTACTTC. Protein product: CASSFSGLELTYEQYF.

This chain links TRBV20-1 with TRBJ1-1; D perhaps matches TRBD1 (6 bases). With 1 base removed from V and 0 bases from J, the gap between germline ends came to 9 bases. Germline CDR1 reads DFQATT; CDR2 reads SNEGSKA (reference sequence). This CDR3 comprises 14 residues. The DNA for the CDR3 is TGCAGTGCTAGAGTTGGGACACTGAACACTGAAGCTTTCTTT. Translation: CSARVGTLNTEAFF.

In its sample, this clonotype was seen a few times. V is TRBV9 and J is TRBJ1-5, with unresolved D. The CDR3 runs to 14 residues. V was clipped by 0 bases and J by 7 bases, with 11 bases between them. Per germline, CDR1 SGDLS and CDR2 YYNGEE. DNA of the CDR3: TGTGCCAGCAGCGTAGCTGGGGAGGGCCAGCCCCAGCATTTT. It translates to CASSVAGEGQPQHF.

Only a few counts were recorded for this clonotype. The chain links TRBV12-3 or TRBV12-4 to TRBJ2-1; 7 nucleotides match TRBD2. V was clipped by 3 bases and J by 9 bases; unmatched bases: 11. The CDR3 contains 15 residues. DNA of the CDR3: TGTGCCAGCAGTTTTGGAGGCGGGAGCCCGGGTGAGCAGTTCTTC. Translation gives CASSFGGGSPGEQFF.

This clonotype was found many times. V and J are TRBV20-1 and TRBJ2-1; 8 positions agree with TRBD2. The CDR3 is made up of 14 amino acids. The germline V gene has CDR1 DFQATT and CDR2 SNEGSKA (reference sequence). V was clipped by 6 bases and J by 9 bases; unmatched bases: 13. The CDR3, as DNA: TGCAGTGCCCCAGGCGGGGGGCCCAAAGCTGAGCAGTTCTTC. This gives the protein CSAPGGGPKAEQFF.

This clonotype showed up many times. The chain couples TRBV4-2 to TRBJ1-6; D unclear. The CDR3 runs to 13 residues. Germline values: CDR1 LGHNA, CDR2 YNFKEQ. V lost 0 bases and J lost 13, with 10 bases in between. The DNA of the CDR3 is TGTGCCAGCAGCCAAGATCGAGAGAGGCCCCTCCACTTT. Protein product: CASSQDRERPLHF.